This is a list of T cell receptor beta chains from one sample in a study of T cells in Graves' hyperthyroidism and ophthalmopathy. In TCRdb, the multiplex PCR reads were re-called with MiXCR into one record per CDR3 protein. The table lists about 400,000 distinct CDR3 sequences, approximately 16% of them singletons. Specimen: blood. The receptors stem from a woman aged 60-70 years with Graves' ophthalmopathy. CDR3s include the opening cysteine and the closing phenylalanine or tryptophan. A D gene is named only where the DNA matches it firmly. Rows give clone size only sometimes, using once, few, many, or a class for an expanded clone.

CDR3 DNA	CDR3 protein	J gene	D gene	clone size	V gene
TGTGCCAGCAGCTTAACGTTCGGCACAGATACGCAGTATTTT	CASSLTFGTDTQYF	TRBJ2-3	NA	NA	TRBV7-3
TGTGCCAGCAGCCAAGAGGGGGGGCTCGGGGAGACCCAGTACTTC	CASSQEGGLGETQYF	TRBJ2-5	NA	NA	TRBV14
TGTGCCAGCAGCCGATGGGGAAGGGTCTCCTACGAGCAGTACTTC	CASSRWGRVSYEQYF	TRBJ2-7	NA	many	TRBV3-1
TGCGCCAGCAAAAACGCCGCGAACACCGGGGAGCTGTTTTTT	CASKNAANTGELFF	TRBJ2-2	NA	many	TRBV5-1
TGTGCCAGTAGTTTGGGACTAGCGACCTCCCACAATGAGCAGTTCTTC	CASSLGLATSHNEQFF	TRBJ2-1	TRBD2	many	TRBV19
TGCAGTGTCAGGGGGTTCCAAGAGACCCAGTACTTC	CSVRGFQETQYF	TRBJ2-5	TRBD1	many	TRBV20-1
TGCGCCAGCACCCCGGGACTAGCGGGAGTGGGTAACACCGGGGAGCTGTTTTTT	CASTPGLAGVGNTGELFF	TRBJ2-2	TRBD2	NA	TRBV5-1
TGTGCCAGCTCATACGGACAGGGGAACACTGAAGCTTTCTTT	CASSYGQGNTEAFF	TRBJ1-1	TRBD1	many	TRBV18
TGCAGTGCTAGACAAGGACTCCCGAGCGGGGAGACCCAGTACTTC	CSARQGLPSGETQYF	TRBJ2-5	NA	many	TRBV20-1
TGTGCCAGCAGGCAGGGCCCCTACGAGCAGTACTTC	CASRQGPYEQYF	TRBJ2-7	NA	NA	TRBV2
TGCAGTGCTAGAGAGGCAGCGGGAGGAATGGATGAGCAGTTCTTC	CSAREAAGGMDEQFF	TRBJ2-1	TRBD2	few	TRBV20-1
TGTGCCAGCAGTCATAATCCTATGGGGCCAGATACGCAGTATTTT	CASSHNPMGPDTQYF	TRBJ2-3	NA	NA	TRBV13
TGCGCCAGCAGCCTGAAGCGGGAGTTGGCAGATACGCAGTATTTT	CASSLKRELADTQYF	TRBJ2-3	TRBD2	many	TRBV5-1
TGTGCCAGCAGTTCCGGAAACACCATATATTTT	CASSSGNTIYF	TRBJ1-3	NA	few	TRBV28
TGCGCCAGCGGAGGGGGAGATTATGGCTACACCTTC	CASGGGDYGYTF	TRBJ1-2	NA	NA	TRBV5-1
TGTGCCAGCAGTTTGTACGGGTACGAGCAGTACTTC	CASSLYGYEQYF	TRBJ2-7	NA	many	TRBV12-3/TRBV12-4
TGTGCCAGCAGCTTAGCTTGGGAGCAGTTCTTC	CASSLAWEQFF	TRBJ2-1	NA	many	TRBV7-8
TGCAGTGCTACTAGCAGAACTACGCAGTATTTT	CSATSRTTQYF	TRBJ2-3	NA	many	TRBV20-1
TGTGCCAGCATCCCAAGGGACCGGAGCTCTGGAAACACCATATATTTT	CASIPRDRSSGNTIYF	TRBJ1-3	NA	NA	TRBV12-3/TRBV12-4
TGTGCCAGTTTCCACAGGGCCCACTACAATGAGCAGTTCTTC	CASFHRAHYNEQFF	TRBJ2-1	NA	many	TRBV28
TGTGCCAGCACCGTCGACAGTCGGCTTACCGGGGAGCTGTTTTTT	CASTVDSRLTGELFF	TRBJ2-2	NA	many	TRBV12-3/TRBV12-4
TGTGCCTGGAGTGTCGTACAGGCTGGAGACATTCAGTACTTC	CAWSVVQAGDIQYF	TRBJ2-4	NA	NA	TRBV30
TGTGCCAGCAGTTTAGCGCCCCAGCGGCCTCAAGAGACCCAGTACTTC	CASSLAPQRPQETQYF	TRBJ2-5	NA	many	TRBV12-3/TRBV12-4
TGCGCCAGCAGCTTGAGGACTAGCGGAGACAATGAGCAGTTCTTC	CASSLRTSGDNEQFF	TRBJ2-1	TRBD2	many	TRBV5-1
TGCGCCAGCAGCCACGGGAGCGGCACCGGGGAGCTGTTTTTT	CASSHGSGTGELFF	TRBJ2-2	NA	NA	TRBV4-1
TGTGCCAGCAGCCCCCGACAGGGAAGGAACACCGGGGAGCTGTTTTTT	CASSPRQGRNTGELFF	TRBJ2-2	TRBD1	NA	TRBV9
TGTGCCATCACCACGACAGGGGGTGCGAACACCGGGGAGCTGTTTTTT	CAITTTGGANTGELFF	TRBJ2-2	TRBD1	few	TRBV10-3
TGCAGTGCTCCCTCTCTGTCATTAGCCAAAAACATTCAGTACTTC	CSAPSLSLAKNIQYF	TRBJ2-4	NA	many	TRBV20-1
TGTGCCAGCTCACAGGCGTCCTCGGGAACAGATACGCAGTATTTT	CASSQASSGTDTQYF	TRBJ2-3	NA	NA	TRBV18
TGTGCCAGTAGTATCGGTGACAGGGTGGTGGAAAAACTGTTTTTT	CASSIGDRVVEKLFF	TRBJ1-4	TRBD1	few	TRBV19